The 27 T cell receptor beta chains presented below share a single source sample, sequenced in a study of T cells after yellow fever vaccination. TCRdb itself ran the 5' RACE reads through MiXCR, one entry per CDR3 protein. The sample records around 590,000 distinct CDR3 sequences, 9% to 15% being singletons. Sequencing used PBMCs, obtained on the day of the yellow fever booster vaccination. The receptors here all came from a man between 25 and 39 years old who received the YFV17D yellow fever vaccine.

This clonotype was picked up a small number of times. The chain has TRBV12-3 or TRBV12-4 and TRBJ2-5, with D unclear. The CDR3 spans 14 residues. V lost 6 bases to trimming and J lost 5 bases, with 16 bases between them. The CDR3 coding sequence is TGTGCCAGCAGCCCCGGAACCAGTAGCGAGACCCAGTACTTC. This codes for CASSPGTSSETQYF.

This clonotype was seen a handful of times. This chain links TRBV7-2 with TRBJ1-2; no clear D. Per germline, CDR1 SGHTA and CDR2 FQGNSA. The CDR3 loop spans 14 amino acids. V lost 0 bases and J 6 bases, leaving 11 bases between the germline ends. The CDR3 DNA is TGTGCCAGCAGCTTAGCTTCTCGGGTTCATGGCTACACCTTC. It translates to CASSLASRVHGYTF.

This chain uses TRBV18 with TRBJ2-3; D may be TRBD1 (6 bases). The ends were cut back, 5 bases at V and 1 base at J, with 10 bases in the middle. The CDR3 contains 14 residues. Germline CDR1 is KGHSH and CDR2 is LQKENI. The CDR3 is CASSIDRRTDTQYF. The CDR3 nucleotides read TGTGCCAGCTCAATCGACAGGCGCACAGATACGCAGTATTTT.

As regards this clonotype: In this CDR3 the conserved last residue, phenylalanine or tryptophan, is missing, so a read error is likely. It is unclear where the CDR3 begins or ends on the DNA, so no DNA is shown, and the CDR3 is as TCRdb lists it. The chain links TRBV21-1 to TRBJ2-1; whether TRBD2, the table's D call, matches the DNA was not checked. TRBV21-1 is recorded as a pseudogene. The CDR3 region is 18 residues in length, termini included. CDR3 sequence: CASSMEKRGPGGSGEQFL.

J is TRBJ1-1 and V is TRBV20-1; TRBD1 is a possible D gene (6 bases). CDR3 length: 13 amino acids. The germline V gene has CDR1 DFQATT and CDR2 SNEGSKA (reference sequence). The ends were cut back, 5 bases at V and 3 bases at J, with 13 bases in the middle. The CDR3 sequence: CSAPGTYDTEAFF. As DNA, the CDR3 is TGCAGTGCTCCCGGGACATATGACACTGAAGCTTTCTTT.

This clonotype occurred a few times. The CDR3 sequence is CASSPPKEQGGETQYF. The CDR3 DNA reads TGTGCCAGCTCACCACCGAAAGAACAGGGGGGGGAGACCCAGTACTTC. The chain joins TRBV18 to TRBJ2-5, with D possibly being TRBD1 (8 bases). CDR3 length equals 16 residues. V lost 0 bases, J lost 5 bases, and 16 bases lay in between. The germline CDR1 and CDR2 sequences are KGHSH and LQKENI.

This clonotype was counted between two and nine times. This rearrangement joins TRBV28 to TRBJ2-5; D is tentatively TRBD1 or TRBD2 (5 bases each). This CDR3 has 13 residues. Germline CDR1 and CDR2: MDHEN and SYDVKM. Deletions cut 5 bases from V and 5 bases from J, with 12 bases between. This CDR3 is CASSPGAEETQYF. The DNA of the CDR3 is TGTGCCAGCAGTCCCGGGGCCGAGGAGACCCAGTACTTC.

This clonotype showed up just a few times. CDR3 nucleotide sequence: TGTGCCAGCAGTTCGAGGACAGGGCCCTACAATGAGCAGTTCTTC. Translating gives CASSSRTGPYNEQFF. The V gene is TRBV12-3 or TRBV12-4, the J gene TRBJ2-1, with 8 bases lining up with TRBD1. The CDR3 has 15 residues. Trimming removed 4 bases from V and 2 bases from J; junction bases left unmatched: 4.

This clonotype occurred a few times. This chain joins TRBV21-1 and TRBJ2-4; no DNA check was done on the table's D call, TRBD2. TRBV21-1 is marked as a pseudogene. This CDR3 region has 17 residues. Written as DNA, the CDR3 is TGTGCCAGCAGCAAAATGACGGTAGCGGGAGCGGTAAACATTCAGTACTTC. This codes for CASSKMTVAGAVNIQYF.

This clonotype appeared a few times. The V and J genes are TRBV4-2 and TRBJ2-2; possible D gene TRBD2, 7 bases. Germline V gene sequence: CDR1 LGHNA, CDR2 YNFKEQ. V lost 1 base and J 0 bases, leaving 9 bases between the germline ends. The length of the CDR3 is 16 residues. CDR3 bases: TGTGCCAGCAGCCAAGTGGGGGGGCCGAACACCGGGGAGCTGTTTTTT. Encoded protein: CASSQVGGPNTGELFF.

This clonotype was counted between two and nine times. V gene TRBV30 combines with J gene TRBJ2-1; a possible D gene is TRBD1 (5 bases). Trimming shortened V by 6 bases and J by 0 bases, and 15 bases separated the two germline ends. Germline V gene lookup returns CDR1 GTSNPN and CDR2 SVGIG (reference sequence). The CDR3 runs to 15 residues. CDR3 coding DNA: TGTGCCTGCCACCCCCGGACAAGCTCCTACAATGAGCAGTTCTTC. Its translation is CACHPRTSSYNEQFF.

The table lists this clonotype with a few counts. The chain couples TRBV15 to TRBJ2-2, with D maybe TRBD1 (5 bases). The germline V and J ends were trimmed by 3 bases and 0 bases, with 8 bases remaining between them. This CDR3 spans 15 amino acids. Germline CDR1 reads LNHNV; CDR2 reads YYDKDF (reference sequence). Here the CDR3 DNA reads TGTGCCACCAGCAGCAACAGGCCGAACACCGGGGAGCTGTTTTTT. Translation: CATSSNRPNTGELFF.

This clonotype came up many times. The chain couples TRBV5-1 to TRBJ2-2, with D tentatively TRBD2 (5 bases). Deletions cut 4 bases from V and 5 bases from J, with 12 bases between. This CDR3 has 14 residues. The germline gives CDR1 SGHRS, CDR2 YFSETQ. The CDR3 loop is CASSLAPATGELFF. CDR3 nucleotides: TGCGCCAGCAGCCTAGCCCCGGCGACCGGGGAGCTGTTTTTT.

This clonotype has at least ten counts. V gene TRBV7-2 combines with J gene TRBJ2-4; D is unclear. V lost 0 bases and J 0 bases, leaving 9 bases between the germline ends. Germline lookup yields CDR1 SGHTA and CDR2 FQGNSA. The CDR3 runs to 16 residues. The CDR3 DNA reads as TGTGCCAGCAGCTTAGCGTTGTGGGAAGCCAAAAACATTCAGTACTTC. Protein sequence: CASSLALWEAKNIQYF. Full variable domain (rest looked up from reference TRBV7-2 and TRBJ2-4): GAGVSQSPSNKVTEKGKDVELRCDPISGHTALYWYRQSLGQGLEFLIYFQGNSAPDKSGLPSDRFSAERTGGSVSTLTIQRTQQEDSAVYLCASSLALWEAKNIQYFGAGTRLSVL.

In its sample, this clonotype was seen a few times. V and J are TRBV11-2 and TRBJ2-1, with 14 bases identical to TRBD2. Germline V gives CDR1 SGHAT, CDR2 FQNNGV. Losses at the gene ends were 2 bases for V and 1 base for J; bases not matched to a gene: 7. The CDR3 runs 19 residues. CDR3 protein: CASSLWGLAGVGSYNEQFF. CDR3 nucleotides: TGTGCCAGCAGCTTATGGGGACTAGCGGGAGTCGGATCCTACAATGAGCAGTTCTTC.

This clonotype was observed a handful of times. V gene TRBV18 combines with J gene TRBJ1-3; perhaps TRBD1 as D (6 bases). V was clipped by 3 bases and J by 4 bases, with 13 bases between them. Germline loops: CDR1 KGHSH, CDR2 LQKENI. The CDR3 has 15 amino acids. CDR3 coding DNA: TGTGCCAGCTCACCTACACAGGGTGCAGGAAACACCATATATTTT. It codes for CASSPTQGAGNTIYF.

There are a few counts of this clonotype. The chain uses TRBV11-2 and TRBJ2-3; D might be TRBD1 (5 bases). The V gene lost 5 bases and the J gene lost 3 bases, with 15 bases spanning the gap. Germline V lookup: CDR1 SGHAT, CDR2 FQNNGV. This CDR3 region has 15 residues. CDR3 nucleotide sequence: TGTGCCAGCAGCCCCAGGGTCTTGCTAACAGATACGCAGTATTTT. It yields the protein CASSPRVLLTDTQYF.

This clonotype was seen more than once but under ten times. This rearrangement joins TRBV5-1 to TRBJ1-4; weak D call: TRBD1 (6 bases). Germline V gives CDR1 SGHRS, CDR2 YFSETQ. The CDR3 sequence is 15 residues long. Trimming took off 4 bases at V and 0 bases at J, with 10 bases between the two ends. The CDR3: CASSVGASTNEKLFF. The CDR3 region has the DNA TGCGCCAGCAGCGTGGGGGCCTCAACTAATGAAAAACTGTTTTTT.

This chain's CDR3 is CATSRAGSNEKLFF. CDR3 bases: TGTGCCACCAGCAGAGCCGGGAGTAATGAAAAACTGTTTTTT. The gene calls are TRBV15 and TRBJ1-4; D uncertain. Trimming took off 1 base at V and 4 bases at J, with 7 bases between the two ends. Per germline, CDR1 LNHNV and CDR2 YYDKDF (reference sequence). The CDR3 length is 14 residues.

This clonotype was found a few times. The J gene is TRBJ2-7, the V gene TRBV7-8; TRBD2 is a possible D gene (5 bases). Looked up from germline, CDR1 is SGHVS and CDR2 is FQNEAQ. The ends were cut back, 5 bases at V and 1 base at J, with 15 bases in the middle. The CDR3 length is 15 residues. This CDR3 reads CASSRTGIYSYEQYF. The CDR3 nucleotides are TGTGCCAGCAGCAGAACCGGGATTTATTCCTACGAGCAGTACTTC.

The J gene is TRBJ2-5, the V gene TRBV12-3 or TRBV12-4; tentative D call: TRBD2 (6 bases). V lost 5 bases and J lost 7, with 23 bases in between. This CDR3 is 16 amino acids long. The chain's CDR3 is CASSPLTGGVGGTQYF. The CDR3 nucleotides are TGTGCCAGCAGTCCCCTAACCGGAGGGGTTGGGGGGACCCAGTACTTC.

This clonotype was detected ten times or more. The rearrangement joins TRBV12-3 or TRBV12-4 to TRBJ2-2, with 8 bases aligning to TRBD2. CDR3 size: 15 residues. The ends lost 2 bases at V and 6 bases at J; junction bases unmatched: 5. In nucleotides, the CDR3 is TGTGCCAGCAGTTTACTTGGTAGCGGGGCCGGGGAGCTGTTTTTT. As protein: CASSLLGSGAGELFF.

This clonotype turned up a few times. The chain joins TRBV7-9 to TRBJ1-5, with D tentatively TRBD1 (6 bases). V was shortened by 5 bases and J by 8 bases, with 16 bases between the two germline ends. The CDR3 contains 14 residues. From germline, CDR1 is SEHNR and CDR2 FQNEAQ (reference sequence). The CDR3 protein is CASSVGGGSEPQHF. The CDR3, as DNA: TGTGCCAGCAGCGTTGGAGGGGGAAGTGAGCCCCAGCATTTT.

This sequence joins TRBV7-2 and TRBJ2-3; 7 bases are shared with TRBD2. Germline CDR1 and CDR2: SGHTA and FQGNSA. V gave up 0 bases and J gave up 0 bases; unmatched junction bases: 6. The CDR3 loop spans 17 amino acids. CDR3 sequence (DNA): TGTGCCAGCAGCTTAGCGAAGGGAGGGCGAAGCACAGATACGCAGTATTTT. Its protein product is CASSLAKGGRSTDTQYF.

The V gene is TRBV20-1, the J gene TRBJ2-2, with D unresolved. The CDR3 runs 13 residues. The germline V gene has CDR1 DFQATT and CDR2 SNEGSKA (reference sequence). The chain's CDR3 is CGSAGTNTGELFF. CDR3 nucleotides: TGCGGTTCGGCTGGGACGAACACCGGGGAGCTGTTTTTT.

The rearrangement links TRBV4-3 to TRBJ2-1; 11 bases fit TRBD2. The V segment lost 4 bases and the J segment 0 bases; nucleotides outside the gene matches: 5. CDR1 LGHNA and CDR2 YSLEER come from the germline V gene. The CDR3 is 17 amino acids. The CDR3 region is CASSPQTSGDSYNEQFF. The CDR3 DNA follows: TGCGCCAGCAGCCCTCAGACTAGCGGGGACTCCTACAATGAGCAGTTCTTC.

This clonotype was found a few times. This chain connects TRBV7-2 to TRBJ1-1; a weak D match, TRBD1 (5 bases). Trimming stripped 0 bases from V and 6 bases from J, with 11 bases between. The length of the CDR3 is 14 residues. CDR1 SGHTA and CDR2 FQGNSA come from the germline V gene. The CDR3 nucleotides read TGTGCCAGCAGCTTAGCTCTCGGCAGGGCTGAAGCTTTCTTT. Translating gives CASSLALGRAEAFF.